The rows below give T cell receptor beta chains drawn from one sample of a study of blood T cell repertoires in COVID-19. The assay was immunoSEQ multiplex PCR, and TCRdb's table has in-frame clones only and misses some. The data show about 150,000 clones, approximately 80% seen once. The sample was peripheral blood. The source of these receptors is a woman in her forties or fifties with acute or convalescent COVID-19. CDR3s include the opening cysteine and the closing phenylalanine or tryptophan. The D gene is left open where the match is weak. Clone size is given for some rows only: seen once, a few or many times, or a class if the clone is expanded.

d_call	j_call	clone_size	v_call	cdr3_aa	cdr3_nt
.	TRBJ1-2	.	TRBV3-1/TRBV3-2	CASSQDRDGGQSLEYNYGYTF	TGTGCCAGCAGCCAAGATCGGGATGGTGGACAGTCTCTAGAATATAACTATGGCTACACCTTC
TRBD1	TRBJ1-5	.	TRBV7-2	CASSGQGNQPQHF	TGTGCCAGCAGCGGACAGGGGAATCAGCCCCAGCATTTT
TRBD2	TRBJ2-1	.	TRBV6-5	CASRVTSVAEQFF	TGTGCCAGCAGGGTTACTAGCGTAGCTGAGCAGTTCTTC
.	TRBJ2-5	.	TRBV5-6	CASSLAGFEETQYF	TGTGCCAGCAGCTTGGCCGGGTTTGAAGAGACCCAGTACTTC
.	TRBJ2-7	.	TRBV30	CAWGIHEQYF	TGTGCCTGGGGTATTCACGAGCAGTACTTC
.	TRBJ2-3	.	TRBV3-1/TRBV3-2	CASSQGLGTDTQYF	TGTGCCAGCAGCCAAGGACTGGGCACAGATACGCAGTATTTT
.	TRBJ2-7	.	TRBV6-2/TRBV6-3	CASSGYSTYEQYF	TGTGCCAGCAGTGGTTACAGCACCTACGAGCAGTACTTC
TRBD2	TRBJ2-3	.	TRBV2	CASRAIAGVTDTQYF	TGTGCCAGCAGGGCCATAGCGGGGGTCACAGATACGCAGTATTTT
TRBD1	TRBJ2-1	.	TRBV19	CASSFSRGWSYNEQFF	TGTGCCAGTAGTTTCTCCAGGGGGTGGTCCTACAATGAGCAGTTCTTC
.	TRBJ2-2	.	TRBV25-1	CASSEYTRTGELFF	TGTGCCAGCAGTGAATATACTCGCACCGGGGAGCTGTTTTTT
.	TRBJ2-1	.	TRBV7-7	CASSPQAGTGNEQFF	TGTGCCAGCAGCCCTCAGGCCGGGACTGGGAATGAGCAGTTCTTC
.	TRBJ2-3	.	TRBV19	CASSSFGDTQYF	TGTGCCAGTAGTTCCTTCGGGGATACGCAGTATTTT
TRBD2	TRBJ2-7	.	TRBV6-5	CASSYSSGGTYEQYF	TGTGCCAGCAGTTACTCATCGGGGGGTACCTACGAGCAGTACTTC
.	TRBJ1-5	.	TRBV7-2	CASSSDSSNQPQHF	TGTGCCAGCAGTTCGGACAGTAGCAATCAGCCCCAGCATTTT
TRBD2	TRBJ2-5	.	TRBV19	CASSRGLAPQETQYF	TGTGCCAGTAGTCGGGGACTAGCTCCCCAAGAGACCCAGTACTTC
.	TRBJ2-7	.	TRBV27	CASSRDLRVRQYF	TGTGCCAGCAGTCGGGACTTACGGGTGAGGCAGTACTTC
.	TRBJ2-1	.	TRBV19	CASSEKGMRIGFF	TGTGCCAGTAGTGAAAAGGGGATGAGGATTGGGTTCTTC
.	TRBJ1-5	.	TRBV19	CASSIGQTSNQPQHF	TGTGCCAGTAGTATAGGCCAGACAAGCAATCAGCCCCAGCATTTT
TRBD1	TRBJ1-1	once	TRBV7-9	CASSYRQGIEAFF	TGTGCCAGCAGCTATAGACAGGGGATTGAAGCTTTCTTT
TRBD2	TRBJ2-7	.	TRBV5-4	CASSTGTSLYEQYF	TGTGCCAGCAGCACCGGGACTAGCCTCTACGAGCAGTACTTC
TRBD1	TRBJ1-2	.	TRBV5-4	CASSQGDSNYGYTF	TGTGCCAGCAGCCAGGGGGATTCTAACTATGGCTACACCTTC
TRBD1	TRBJ1-2	.	TRBV29-1	CSAMIRTGVYYGYTF	TGCAGCGCAATGATTAGGACAGGGGTTTACTATGGCTACACCTTC
.	TRBJ2-1	.	TRBV7-9	CASSFGSEQFF	TGTGCCAGCAGCTTTGGGAGTGAGCAGTTCTTC
TRBD1	TRBJ1-4	.	TRBV2	CASSRQGLNEKLFF	TGTGCCAGCAGTCGACAGGGCCTTAATGAAAAACTGTTTTTT
TRBD1	TRBJ1-6	.	TRBV3-1/TRBV3-2	CASSQLSGGGSPLHF	TGTGCCAGCAGCCAACTATCAGGGGGCGGTTCACCCCTCCACTTT
TRBD1	TRBJ1-2	.	TRBV9	CASAQGADYGYTF	TGTGCCAGCGCCCAGGGGGCGGACTATGGCTACACCTTC
.	TRBJ1-3	once	TRBV3-1/TRBV3-2	CASSQSYRALSGNTIYF	TGTGCCAGCAGCCAATCATACAGGGCGCTCTCTGGAAACACCATATATTTT
.	TRBJ2-3	.	TRBV7-9	CASSEQVGTDTQYF	TGTGCCAGCAGCGAGCAGGTGGGCACAGATACGCAGTATTTT
.	TRBJ2-7	.	TRBV4-2	CASSQVGGLATYEQYF	TGTGCCAGCAGCCAAGTCGGGGGACTGGCGACCTACGAGCAGTACTTC
TRBD1	TRBJ1-6	.	TRBV28	CASSIPGQNESPLHF	TGTGCCAGCAGTATACCGGGACAGAATGAGTCACCCCTCCACTTT
TRBD2	TRBJ2-7	.	TRBV3-1/TRBV3-2	CASSQPTSGSYEQYF	TGTGCCAGCAGCCAACCCACTAGCGGCTCCTACGAGCAGTACTTC
.	TRBJ2-5	.	TRBV19	CASSPWKGGDNQETQYF	TGTGCCAGTAGTCCCTGGAAGGGGGGGGACAACCAAGAGACCCAGTACTTC
.	TRBJ1-5	once	TRBV12-3/TRBV12-4	CASSFNSNQPQHF	TGTGCCAGCAGTTTCAATAGCAATCAGCCCCAGCATTTT
TRBD2	TRBJ2-3	.	TRBV13	CASSLESGGIADTQYF	TGTGCCAGCAGCTTGGAGAGCGGGGGGATCGCAGATACGCAGTATTTT
.	TRBJ1-1	.	TRBV5-1	CASSFGGLSNTEAFF	TGCGCCAGCAGCTTTGGAGGGTTGAGTAACACTGAAGCTTTCTTT
TRBD2	TRBJ2-3	.	TRBV28	CASSPAGTSGSSTDTQYF	TGTGCCAGCAGTCCCGCCGGGACTAGCGGATCTAGCACAGATACGCAGTATTTT
.	TRBJ1-3	few	TRBV6-5	CASTPTGISGNTIYF	TGTGCCAGCACCCCAACAGGGATCTCTGGAAACACCATATATTTT
TRBD1	TRBJ2-7	.	TRBV30	CAWSSGTGYHEQYF	TGTGCCTGGAGTTCTGGGACAGGGTATCACGAGCAGTACTTC
TRBD2	TRBJ2-3	.	TRBV5-1	CASSLRTSGRSTDTQYF	TGCGCCAGCAGCTTGAGGACTAGCGGGAGAAGCACAGATACGCAGTATTTT
.	TRBJ2-3	once	TRBV7-2	CASSFGLTLDTQYF	TGTGCCAGCAGCTTCGGACTGACTCTAGATACGCAGTATTTT
.	TRBJ1-2	.	TRBV3-1/TRBV3-2	CASSPIRGGYTF	TGTGCCAGCAGCCCTATCCGAGGAGGCTACACCTTC
TRBD1	TRBJ1-5	.	TRBV10-1	CASSATGAAEPQHF	TGCGCCAGCAGTGCAACAGGGGCTGCGGAGCCCCAGCATTTT
TRBD2	TRBJ2-7	.	TRBV3-1/TRBV3-2	CASSPNSGRRVGEQYF	TGTGCCAGCAGCCCAAATAGCGGGAGAAGGGTGGGGGAGCAGTACTTC
.	TRBJ2-1	few	TRBV27	CASSLSPPGSWIDEQFF	TGTGCCAGCAGTTTATCGCCTCCGGGGAGTTGGATCGATGAGCAGTTCTTC
TRBD2	TRBJ2-1	few	TRBV20-1	CSASSPSLAGGRNEQFF	TGCAGTGCTAGTTCTCCCTCCCTAGCGGGGGGGCGAAATGAGCAGTTCTTC
TRBD1	TRBJ2-7	.	TRBV24-1	CATSEGQGYEQYF	TGTGCCACCAGTGAGGGACAGGGCTACGAGCAGTACTTC